Sequencing of this T cell receptor delta chain was carried out in a study of Vδ1+ human thymocytes. This clone has only a few counts. Its matching antigen is unknown. Germline V lookup: CDR1 TSWWSYY, CDR2 QGS. V was clipped by 2 bases and J by 11 bases, with 27 bases between them. This CDR3 contains 17 residues. The sorted cells were CD3+ Vdelta1+ Vdelta2- thymocytes from alphabeta-depleted thymus. Study-wide points: Thymic delta-chain repertoires held roughly 20% Vdelta2 sequences and few Vdelta3, despite high sort purity. Bulk repertoire data may be misinterpreted because of unexpected Vdelta2 sequences. In the thymus, TRG and TRD repertoires looked highly polyclonal with Gaussian CDR3 lengths. TRD repertoires were essentially private, unlike widely shared TRG clonotypes.

RNA was extracted from the cells and then reverse transcribed. CDR3 amplicons came from multiplex PCR with pooled V-gene forward and constant-region reverse primers. TCRdb redid the clone calls on the multiplex PCR reads with CATT. Of 20,000 to 25,000 delta-chain clones listed, over 7% were seen once; the top ten hold just under 1%. The rearrangement links TRDV1 to TRDJ1, with a tentative D call TRDD3 (6 bases). This receptor was taken from a child younger than two who had congenital heart surgery. What was sequenced was Vdelta1+ gamma-delta thymocytes from the thymus. The subset denotes: FACS-sorted CD3+ TCRalphabeta- TCRVdelta1+ TCRVdelta2- thymocytes. For the CDR3, the DNA is TGTGCTCTTGGGGAAGTTGCGACGTCGAGGGATAAATTCGCCCTCATCTTT. Residues: CALGEVATSRDKFALIF.